This T cell receptor beta chain was obtained from a study of tumor and adjacent non-tumor tissue in lung cancer. Study-level background: On average, productive TCRbeta reads reached a few million per sample.

No cell sorting was done before RNA was extracted from the tissue. More than 3 cm separated this lung sample from the edge of the tumor. V was shortened by 3 bases and J by 3 bases, with 13 bases between the two germline ends. The length of the CDR3 is 14 residues. Germline V gene lookup returns CDR1 DFQATT and CDR2 SNEGSKA (reference sequence). On this clonotype itself: Its antigen is not identified.

Three rounds of nested PCR, following a modified ARM-PCR protocol, produced the TCRbeta library. TCRdb reprocessed the multiplex PCR reads with MiXCR, giving one entry per CDR3 protein. The sample includes more than 85,000 distinct CDR3 sequences, about 61% of them seen just once. Study-level points and caveats: Compared with tumor, normal lung showed significantly lower TCR diversity.

The receptor's source is a man aged 60 to 75 with non-small cell lung cancer. The sequenced sample consisted of distant non-tumor lung tissue. V usage is TRBV20-1 and J usage is TRBJ2-3; no clear D. CDR3 loop: CSASMLVGTDTQYF. The CDR3 DNA is TGCAGTGCTAGTATGCTAGTGGGTACAGATACGCAGTATTTT.